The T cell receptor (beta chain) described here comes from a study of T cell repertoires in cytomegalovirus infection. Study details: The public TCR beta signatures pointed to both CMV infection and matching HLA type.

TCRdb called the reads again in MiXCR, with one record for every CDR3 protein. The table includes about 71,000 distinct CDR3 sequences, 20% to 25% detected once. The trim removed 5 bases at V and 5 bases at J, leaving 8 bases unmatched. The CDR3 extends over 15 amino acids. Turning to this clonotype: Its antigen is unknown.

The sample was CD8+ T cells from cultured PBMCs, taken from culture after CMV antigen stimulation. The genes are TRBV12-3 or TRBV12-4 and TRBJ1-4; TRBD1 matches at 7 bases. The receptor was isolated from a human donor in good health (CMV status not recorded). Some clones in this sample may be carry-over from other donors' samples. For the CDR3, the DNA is TGTGCCAGCAGTACATCAGGGGGGAGGAATGAAAAACTGTTTTTT. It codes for CASSTSGGRNEKLFF.